This is a list of T cell receptor beta chains from one sample in a study of blood T cell repertoires in COVID-19. Libraries were prepared by immunoSEQ multiplex PCR; TCRdb keeps only in-frame clonotypes and omits some of them. The data show 98,000 or so clones, with 84% seen just once and 20% to 30% held by the top ten. Source material: peripheral blood. The origin of the receptors is a man in his sixties with acute or convalescent COVID-19. CDR3s include the opening cysteine and the closing phenylalanine or tryptophan. D genes are given only for firm matches. Rows may omit the clone size; those that give it use once, few, many or a size class.

TRBD2 | TRBJ2-3 | TRBV5-4 | - | CASSSGFGTSGTDTQYF | TGTGCCAGCAGCTCCGGGTTTGGGACTAGCGGGACAGATACGCAGTATTTT
TRBD2 | TRBJ2-3 | TRBV28 | - | CASSGGLRKKTDTQYF | TGTGCCAGCAGTGGGGGACTACGGAAAAAGACAGATACGCAGTATTTT
- | TRBJ2-1 | TRBV4-3 | - | CASSRQRGKFYNEQFF | TGCGCCAGCAGCCGCCAACGGGGGAAATTCTACAATGAGCAGTTCTTC
- | TRBJ1-2 | TRBV7-2 | - | CASSLPGGRNTYGYTF | TGTGCCAGCAGCTTGCCGGGGGGACGTAATACCTATGGCTACACCTTC
- | TRBJ2-1 | TRBV14 | once | CASSQGGINEQFF | TGTGCCAGCAGCCAAGGAGGTATCAATGAGCAGTTCTTC
- | TRBJ2-2 | TRBV5-8 | - | CASSLGGAYTGELFF | TGTGCCAGCAGCTTGGGGGGAGCGTACACCGGGGAGCTGTTTTTT
TRBD2 | TRBJ2-7 | TRBV27 | - | CASSSGIIGGLAGTYEQYF | TGTGCCAGCAGTTCAGGGATCATCGGAGGACTAGCGGGGACCTACGAGCAGTACTTC
TRBD1 | TRBJ1-2 | TRBV19 | - | CASSTGQEPRGYTF | TGTGCCAGTAGTACCGGACAGGAACCGAGGGGCTACACCTTC
- | TRBJ2-5 | TRBV10-1 | - | CASPDRGQETQYF | TGCGCCAGCCCAGACAGAGGCCAAGAGACCCAGTACTTC
- | TRBJ2-5 | TRBV4-2 | - | CASSQGDRMQETQYF | TGTGCCAGCAGCCAAGGAGACAGGATGCAAGAGACCCAGTACTTC
- | TRBJ2-1 | TRBV5-1 | - | CASSLARERKFF | TGCGCCAGCAGCTTGGCTCGGGAGCGGAAATTCTTC
- | TRBJ2-5 | TRBV5-1 | - | CASSLHQSQYF | TGCGCCAGCAGCTTGCACCAGTCCCAGTACTTC
- | TRBJ2-3 | TRBV5-1 | - | CASSLVSPDTQYF | TGCGCCAGCAGCTTAGTAAGCCCAGATACGCAGTATTTT
TRBD2 | TRBJ2-5 | TRBV29-1 | - | CSAKLAGVRETQYF | TGCAGCGCAAAACTAGCGGGAGTACGAGAGACCCAGTACTTC
- | TRBJ1-4 | TRBV28 | - | CASRETGSGVREKLFF | TGTGCCAGCAGGGAAACAGGGAGTGGGGTACGGGAAAAACTGTTTTTT
- | TRBJ1-1 | TRBV6-5 | - | CASQGNTEAFF | TGTGCCAGTCAGGGAAACACTGAAGCTTTCTTT
TRBD2 | TRBJ2-1 | TRBV20-1 | - | CSASKIAGGHEQFF | TGCAGTGCTAGTAAGATAGCGGGAGGCCATGAGCAGTTCTTC
- | TRBJ2-1 | TRBV6-2/TRBV6-3 | - | CASSSDTLAPVGNEQFF | TGTGCCAGCAGCTCCGACACACTAGCACCAGTAGGCAATGAGCAGTTCTTC
TRBD1 | TRBJ2-4 | TRBV5-5 | - | CASSLDTGQGTDIQYF | TGTGCCAGCAGCCTTGATACCGGACAGGGAACTGACATTCAGTACTTC
- | TRBJ1-1 | TRBV6-5 | - | CASSRSNTEAFF | TGTGCCAGCAGTCGGAGTAACACTGAAGCTTTCTTT
- | TRBJ2-5 | TRBV2 | - | CASSVGLEETQYF | TGTGCCAGCAGTGTGGGACTGGAAGAGACCCAGTACTTC
- | TRBJ2-1 | TRBV24-1 | - | CATSKRRRGENEQFF | TGTGCCACCTCCAAACGGCGCAGGGGGGAAAATGAGCAGTTCTTC
- | TRBJ1-2 | TRBV24-1 | - | CATSDSDGYTF | TGTGCCACCAGTGATTCGGATGGCTACACCTTC
- | TRBJ2-1 | TRBV5-1 | - | CASNPSGSHEQFF | TGCGCCAGCAATCCTAGTGGGTCCCATGAGCAGTTCTTC
TRBD1 | TRBJ2-7 | TRBV19 | - | CASSTGQAYYEQYF | TGTGCCAGTAGTACCGGACAGGCATACTACGAGCAGTACTTC
- | TRBJ1-2 | TRBV21-1 | - | CASSNGLGYTF | TGTGCCAGCAGCAACGGACTTGGCTACACCTTC
- | TRBJ2-6 | TRBV28 | - | CASSFPGGWVSGANVLTF | TGTGCCAGCAGTTTTCCCGGCGGCTGGGTGTCTGGGGCCAACGTCCTGACTTTC
TRBD2 | TRBJ2-1 | TRBV2 | - | CANLREPSGRPNEQFF | TGTGCCAACCTAAGAGAGCCCAGCGGGAGACCAAATGAGCAGTTCTTC
TRBD1 | TRBJ1-2 | TRBV30 | - | CASGQVYNYGYTF | TGTGCCTCCGGACAGGTCTATAACTATGGCTACACCTTC
- | TRBJ2-5 | TRBV18 | - | CASSGRLSQETQYF | TGTGCCAGCTCAGGAAGACTTTCACAAGAGACCCAGTACTTC
TRBD2 | TRBJ2-5 | TRBV11-2 | - | CASSLKGGTSGRETQYF | TGTGCCAGCAGCTTAAAGGGGGGGACTAGCGGGAGAGAGACCCAGTACTTC